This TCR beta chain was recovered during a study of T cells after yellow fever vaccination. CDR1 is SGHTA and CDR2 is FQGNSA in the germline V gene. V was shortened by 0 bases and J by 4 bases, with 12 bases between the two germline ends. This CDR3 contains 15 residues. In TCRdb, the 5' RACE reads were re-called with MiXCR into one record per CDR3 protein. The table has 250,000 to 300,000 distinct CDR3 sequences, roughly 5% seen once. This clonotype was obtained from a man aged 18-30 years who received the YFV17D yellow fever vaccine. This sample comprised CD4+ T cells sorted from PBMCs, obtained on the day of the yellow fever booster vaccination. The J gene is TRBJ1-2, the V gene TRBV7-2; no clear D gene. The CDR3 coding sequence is TGTGCCAGCAGCTTAGCGCCGACACTGATCTATGGCTACACCTTC. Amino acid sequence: CASSLAPTLIYGYTF.